The rows below give T cell receptor beta chains drawn from one sample of a study of shared clonotypes between healthy human individuals. Produced via immunoSEQ multiplex PCR; TCRdb's table is partial and in-frame only. The sample holds 950,000 to 1,100,000 clones; more than 60% are singletons and the top ten take around 1.4%. The sample taken for sequencing was memory CD4+ T cells sorted from blood. Receptors originate from a man aged 18 to 29 in good health. CDR3s include the opening cysteine and the closing phenylalanine or tryptophan. D genes are given only for firm matches. Clone size is stated in some rows and not others, as once, few, many or a class when expanded.

TRBV15	TRBJ1-4	TRBD1	NA	TGTGCCACCAGCAACCGGGACAGGGTGAATGAAAAACTGTTTTTT	CATSNRDRVNEKLFF
TRBV2	TRBJ1-2	NA	few	TGTGCCAGCAGGGACACGTACTATGGCTACACCTTC	CASRDTYYGYTF
TRBV6-5	TRBJ1-5	TRBD1	NA	TGTGCCAGCAGATCGACAGGGGAGAATCAGCCCCAGCATTTT	CASRSTGENQPQHF
TRBV30	TRBJ2-7	NA	once	TGTGCCTGGAGTCCGGGACGGCCGATTTACGAGCAGTACTTC	CAWSPGRPIYEQYF
TRBV30	TRBJ2-4	NA	NA	TGTGCCTGGAGGATGAAGGGCGTTGGGGCTATAGCCAAAAACATTCAGTACTTC	CAWRMKGVGAIAKNIQYF
TRBV5-4	TRBJ1-2	NA	NA	TGTGCCAGCAGCTTGGGGCCCGGAGGGAACTATGGCTACACCTTC	CASSLGPGGNYGYTF
TRBV27	TRBJ2-3	TRBD1	NA	TGTGCCAGCAGTTTATATTGGGCAGGGGGACGAGATACGCAGTATTTT	CASSLYWAGGRDTQYF
TRBV25-1	TRBJ1-1	NA	NA	TGTGCCAGCAGTGAAACCGCGGGGACTGAAGCTTTCTTT	CASSETAGTEAFF
TRBV5-4	TRBJ1-4	NA	NA	TGTGCCAGCAGCCTTAAAACGGGGACTAATGAAAAACTGTTTTTT	CASSLKTGTNEKLFF
TRBV18	TRBJ2-2	NA	few	TGTGCCAGCTCACCACCTAGCGGAGCCGGGGAGCTGTTTTTT	CASSPPSGAGELFF
TRBV19	TRBJ2-1	NA	few	TGTGCCAGTAGTACCCCGGGACTGGACTACAATGAGCAGTTCTTC	CASSTPGLDYNEQFF
TRBV18	TRBJ2-1	TRBD2	NA	TGTGCCAGCTCACCCGGACTAGCGGGAACCTACAATGAGCAGTTCTTC	CASSPGLAGTYNEQFF
TRBV27	TRBJ2-1	TRBD1	NA	TGTGCCAGCAGTTTCCGGGACAGGGGCTACAATGAGCAGTTCTTC	CASSFRDRGYNEQFF
TRBV5-6	TRBJ2-6	NA	NA	TGTGCCAGCAGCTTGAATCTGGCGTGGAGCTCTGGGGCCAACGTCCTGACTTTC	CASSLNLAWSSGANVLTF
TRBV6-4	TRBJ1-1	TRBD1	NA	TGTGCCAGCAGCCAGCTAAAGGGGACAGGGACGAACACTGAAGCTTTCTTT	CASSQLKGTGTNTEAFF
TRBV28	TRBJ1-5	NA	NA	TGTGCCAGCAGTTTACGGGGCGGGGATTTTCAGCCCCAGCATTTT	CASSLRGGDFQPQHF
TRBV6-6	TRBJ2-5	NA	NA	TGTGCCAGCAGTTACCAATTGGGGGAGACCCAGTACTTC	CASSYQLGETQYF
TRBV29-1	TRBJ2-7	TRBD2	NA	TGCAGCGTTGGCGGGGGGGGGCCCTACGAGCAGTACTTC	CSVGGGGPYEQYF
TRBV7-8	TRBJ1-5	NA	NA	TGTGCCAGCAGCCCAGGACGGGGGAGGCCCCAGCATTTT	CASSPGRGRPQHF
TRBV7-2	TRBJ2-2	NA	NA	TGTGCCAGCAGCTTAGACAGGACGAACACCGGGGAGCTGTTTTTT	CASSLDRTNTGELFF
TRBV7-2	TRBJ2-3	TRBD2	NA	TGTGCCAGCAGCTCAGGACTAGCGGGGACCACGACAGTGTATTTT	CASSSGLAGTTTVYF
TRBV7-9	TRBJ2-2	NA	NA	TGTGCCAGCAGCTTGCGGGGGACAGGTGACACCGGGGAGCTGTTTTTT	CASSLRGTGDTGELFF
TRBV18	TRBJ2-3	TRBD2	NA	TGTGCCAGCTCACTGACTAGCGGGAGCCCCACAGATACGCAGTATTTT	CASSLTSGSPTDTQYF
TRBV6-1	TRBJ1-5	NA	NA	TGTGCCAGCAAAAGTAGCAATCAGCCCCAGCATTTT	CASKSSNQPQHF
TRBV2	TRBJ2-7	NA	NA	TGTGCCAGCATGGAGGAGTTCTCCTACGAGCAGTACTTC	CASMEEFSYEQYF
TRBV12-5	TRBJ2-7	TRBD1	NA	TGTGCTAGTGGTAACAGACAGGGTCTCGACGAGCAGTACTTC	CASGNRQGLDEQYF
TRBV28	TRBJ1-1	NA	NA	TGTGCCAGCAGTTTTTTCACTGAAGCTTTCTTT	CASSFFTEAFF
TRBV30	TRBJ2-4	NA	NA	TGTGCCTGGGCAACCGGGACACTCACAAACATTCAGTACTTC	CAWATGTLTNIQYF
TRBV6-1	TRBJ2-7	TRBD1	NA	TGTGCCAGCAGTACGACAGGGGGCCAAGACGAGCAGTACTTC	CASSTTGGQDEQYF
TRBV29-1	TRBJ2-1	TRBD2	NA	TGCAGCGCGAGGGCGGGGGGGCTCGCCAATGAGCAGTTCTTC	CSARAGGLANEQFF
TRBV6-1	TRBJ2-7	NA	NA	TGTGCCAGCAGTGTTCAGATTTCCTACGAGCAGTACTTC	CASSVQISYEQYF
TRBV5-1	TRBJ2-5	NA	once	TGCGCCAGCAGTTCTGGTAGGGGGTACCAAGAGACCCAGTACTTC	CASSSGRGYQETQYF
TRBV5-4	TRBJ2-7	NA	NA	TGTGCCAGCAGCTCCGCGCAGGTCCTAACCTACGAGCAGTACTTC	CASSSAQVLTYEQYF
TRBV30	TRBJ2-5	TRBD2	NA	TGTGCCTGGAGTAGGGTAGCGGGGGGAGAGACCCAGTACTTC	CAWSRVAGGETQYF
TRBV2	TRBJ2-3	TRBD2	NA	TGTGCCAGCAGTCCCACGGGGGGGATGAGGACAGATACGCAGTATTTT	CASSPTGGMRTDTQYF
TRBV6-1	TRBJ1-1	NA	NA	TGTGCCAGCAGTCCCTGGGCAACAACGGGCACTGAAGCTTTCTTT	CASSPWATTGTEAFF
TRBV27	TRBJ2-1	TRBD2	many	TGTGCCAGCGGTCCGGGACTACTGTACAATGAGCAGTTCTTC	CASGPGLLYNEQFF
TRBV9	TRBJ1-1	NA	few	TGTGCCAGCAGCGTAGACATGCTCCACACTGAAGCTTTCTTT	CASSVDMLHTEAFF
TRBV2	TRBJ1-2	NA	NA	TGTGCCAGCAGCGGACTTGGGTTTTACACCTTC	CASSGLGFYTF
TRBV23-1	TRBJ1-6	NA	NA	TGCGCCAGCATCGACTCCTTGAGCTCCTATAATTCACCCCTCCACTTT	CASIDSLSSYNSPLHF
TRBV5-1	TRBJ1-2	TRBD1	NA	TGCGCCAGCAGCCCGACGGGACAGAATGGCTACACCTTC	CASSPTGQNGYTF
TRBV7-9	TRBJ1-1	NA	NA	TGTGCCAGCATTATTGACAGCATGAACACTGAAGCTTTCTTT	CASIIDSMNTEAFF
TRBV2	TRBJ2-3	TRBD2	NA	TGTGCCCAGCGGGGGACTAGCGGCGGTACGCAGTATTTT	CAQRGTSGGTQYF
TRBV19	TRBJ1-5	NA	NA	TGTGCCAGTAGCCCGGGCCTGATCAATCAGCCCCAGCATTTT	CASSPGLINQPQHF
TRBV7-2	TRBJ2-1	NA	NA	TGTGCCAGCAGCTTATCCGGGGCCGGTGAGCAGTTCTTC	CASSLSGAGEQFF
TRBV4-2	TRBJ2-3	TRBD2	NA	TGTGCCAGCAGCCCCAACCCCGGACTAGCGGGTTTAGGCCCTTCCACAGATACGCAGTATTTT	CASSPNPGLAGLGPSTDTQYF
TRBV5-1	TRBJ2-1	NA	NA	TGCGCCAGCAGCCTACCGACTAGTAGCACTGAGCAGTTCTTC	CASSLPTSSTEQFF
TRBV7-2	TRBJ2-7	NA	NA	TGTGCCAGCAGCTTAAGGGGGAGCTACGAGCAGTACTTC	CASSLRGSYEQYF
TRBV5-1	TRBJ2-3	NA	NA	TGCGCCAGCAGCTTGGCAAAGGGGTCAGATACGCAGTATTTT	CASSLAKGSDTQYF
TRBV30	TRBJ2-7	TRBD1	NA	TGTGCCTGGAGGGGACAGGCCGGCACTGGGCAGTACTTC	CAWRGQAGTGQYF
TRBV29-1	TRBJ2-2	NA	NA	TGCAGCGCGACAGGGAACACCGGGGAGCTGTTTTTT	CSATGNTGELFF
TRBV30	TRBJ2-3	NA	NA	TGTGCCTGGAGACCGGGCCCAGATACGCAGTATTTT	CAWRPGPDTQYF
TRBV9	TRBJ2-1	TRBD1	NA	TGTGCCAGCAGCGCCGAAGGGGGCCCCTACAATGAGCAGTTCTTC	CASSAEGGPYNEQFF
TRBV7-2	TRBJ2-1	TRBD2	few	TGTGCCAGCAGCCCTCGTAGCGGGGGGGCCTACAATGAGCAGTTCTTC	CASSPRSGGAYNEQFF
TRBV15	TRBJ2-5	NA	NA	TGTGCCACCAGCACCACCGCGGCAGGAGGGACCCAGTACTTC	CATSTTAAGGTQYF
TRBV7-2	TRBJ1-1	NA	NA	TGTGCCAGCAGCCGAGAGAGGATGAACACTGAAGCTTTCTTT	CASSRERMNTEAFF
TRBV27	TRBJ2-7	TRBD1	NA	TGTGCCAGCAGTCGTACAGGGGGCCAGTCCTACGAGCAGTACTTC	CASSRTGGQSYEQYF